The following is a T cell receptor (beta chain) sequence with its context. Its antigen remains unidentified. Trimming removed 2 bases at V and 3 bases at J, with 11 bases between. The CDR3 is made up of 15 amino acids. Germline-derived CDR1 and CDR2 are SGHVS and FQNEAQ. This sample was taken from a study of cytomegalovirus exposure and HLA in healthy donors. The donors gave bone marrow, and they were healthy. PCR primers comprised 60 Vbeta and 13 Jbeta primers. Sequencing was performed with immunoSEQ multiplex PCR; in TCRdb, only in-frame clones are kept and a portion is missing. The sample lists about 110,000 clones, approximately 81% occurring once. Study outcomes and limitations: Serostatus for CMV was the only available immune exposure information. In a later analysis, HLA-associated beta chains showed higher expansion and lower generation probabilities than comparable chains.

This receptor was taken from a man in his thirties or forties in good health and CMV-seronegative. Source material: PBMCs. The V gene is TRBV7-8, the J gene TRBJ2-1; TRBD2 might be the D (5 bases). The CDR3 loop reads CASSLTADYYNEQFF. The DNA of the CDR3 is TGTGCCAGCAGCTTAACGGCCGACTACTACAATGAGCAGTTCTTC.